This TCR beta chain comes out of a study of shared clonotypes between healthy human individuals (TCRdb year 2020). Turning to the overall study: Two women and a few men aged 18 to 49 years were included in the cohort. To estimate repertoire size and how much clonotype sharing occurs between individuals, the study deeply sequenced the blood TCR repertoires of a handful of healthy adults. For each donor, CD4 naive and CD4 memory were each given three plates, CD8 naive was given two plates, and CD8 memory was given one plate. Per donor, leukapheresis produced somewhere between about 0.8 and 9 billion PBMCs. Libraries were prepared and TCR repertoires were sequenced by different laboratories using diverse techniques, in order to increase sequencing depth and limit assay-specific biases. What the work shows at the level of the full study, not this receptor alone: Sampling was limited to blood, and TCR repertoires in tissue likely differ from TCR repertoires in blood. About 5% of naive CD4, roughly 3.6% of naive CD8, about 2.1% of memory CD4, and about 0.4% of memory CD8 clonotypes were shared across a few donors. Incomplete sequencing was indicated by rarefaction of sorted-subset datasets, despite the large sequencing depth. Based on pairwise subsampling, the degree of clonotype sharing among donors was expected to be affected by sequencing depth. Because the study included only a small number of donors, the genetic and exposure-history diversity represented was limited. Larger estimated clonotype richness was generally found for naive subsets than for memory subsets. Higher generation probabilities were observed for clonotypes shared by all four sorted-subset donors than for non-shared clonotypes.

Using the deep immunoSEQ assay, multiplex PCR amplified TCR CDR3 regions from genomic DNA. For each cell subset, the extracted genomic DNA was distributed evenly across all wells of several immunoSEQ 96-well plates, and each plate served as one replicate. Each replicate PCR for sorted subsets received around 210 ng genomic DNA, equal to around 32,000 T cell genomes. Purified libraries were measured with a Qubit 3.0 fluorometer, size-checked on a Bioanalyzer 2100, and measured again with the KAPA Library Quantification kit. Every immunoSEQ 96-well plate was sequenced on a separate single-read 150-cycle Illumina NextSeq 550 flow cell. The paper's processing steps were these. Because the immunoSEQ output held only junctional sequences and lacked quality scores, the filtering could not match the filtering applied to full-length reads. To assign V/J genes and CDR3, sequences were annotated against IMGT germline references using PyIR, a Python wrapper for IgBLAST v1.9. Reads were removed for weak V/J assignments (E-value above 1e-6), missing CDR3, stop codons, out-of-frame junctions, or ambiguous translated residues. V3J clonotypes were defined as sequences sharing the same inferred V gene, J gene, and CDR3 amino acid sequence. Percentage overlap between repertoires was computed as shared unique clonotypes divided by the size of the smaller repertoire. Richness of each repertoire was evaluated using RTK rarefaction, the Chao1 estimator, and Recon v2.1 estimates of unobserved clonotypes. Generation probabilities for all TCRbeta clonotypes obtained by the gDNA method from a handful of donors were computed using OLGA. Drawn from immuneACCESS, this table holds only the in-frame rearrangements with V and J called that TCRdb kept. Clones are partly lost; checked studies trace under half to an unresolved V gene and leave the rest unexplained. D and trimming come from the DNA, and the V and J calls and clone size come from that table. Within this sample are a few hundred thousand clones, with 65% of them counted one time only. Of the sample, approximately 10% falls within the top ten clones.

Donors were healthy HIV-negative adults with no recently reported acute infections or vaccinations. Only Caucasian adults living in Nashville, Tennessee, USA were represented among the donors. Magnetic negative selection was used to enrich CD4+ T cells, after which naive cells were positively selected on CD45RA and the negative fraction became the memory subset. Blood was collected by leukapheresis, and PBMCs were isolated by Ficoll-Histopaque density gradient centrifugation and then cryopreserved in liquid nitrogen vapor phase. Analytical flow cytometry was used to check the purity and quantity of each magnetically sorted T cell population. Genomic DNA was isolated from every sorted fraction and measured by UV absorbance on a Nanodrop 2000c. CDR1 and CDR2 are drawn from the germline V gene (reference sequence): SEHNR, FQNEAQ. Including cysteine and phenylalanine, the CDR3 has 14 amino acids. CDR3 DNA is the only sequence kept; it has 42 bases, read in frame from the first base. Trimming takes 0 bases from V and 2 bases from J, and the germline ends sit 7 bases apart.

Note on this clone: No cognate antigen has been identified for it. Base qualities are not provided; no much larger clone lies one nucleotide away.

The chain couples TRBV7-9 to TRBJ1-1; the D gene is not confidently resolved. Material: memory CD4+ T cells sorted from blood. Sample cell subset or site, as interpreted from the label and publication: CD45RA-negative fraction. This clonotype was sampled from a man younger than 40 in good health. The DNA sequence follows: TGTGCCAGCAGCTTAGCGTCAGTTAACACTGAAGCTTTCTTT. Translation gives CASSLASVNTEAFF.